The 10 T cell receptor beta chains listed next were all sequenced from one sample in a study of OX40 agonist ivuxolimab in advanced cancers. Sequencing used immunoSEQ multiplex PCR; TCRdb keeps in-frame clones, though not all of them. In the table there are 85,000 to 95,000 clones, more than 85% of which are singletons. Sample: CD4+ or CD8+ T cells sorted from blood, taken in a trial of the OX40 agonist ivuxolimab. The receptors originated from an adult with an advanced solid tumor such as melanoma, head and neck, liver or kidney cancer.

The CDR3 nucleotides read TGTGCCAGCAGTTACTCGATAGGGGGAGGGACCTACGAGCAGTACTTC. Amino acids: CASSYSIGGGTYEQYF. The V and J genes are TRBV6-5 and TRBJ2-7, with D perhaps matching TRBD2 (7 bases). V was cut by 0 bases and J by 2 bases, with 14 bases left in between. Per germline, CDR1 MNHEY and CDR2 SVGAGI. This CDR3 has 16 amino acids.

This clone was recorded only once. The chain has TRBV5-5 and TRBJ1-1; no reliable D call. Per the germline V gene, CDR1 is SGHKS and CDR2 is YYEKEE (reference sequence). The germline V and J ends were trimmed by 2 bases and 0 bases, with 8 bases remaining between them. The CDR3 runs to 14 residues. The CDR3 bases are TGTGCCAGCAGCTTCGCTCGTATGAACACTGAAGCTTTCTTT. Its protein product is CASSFARMNTEAFF.

This clone appeared once. This chain uses TRBV4-1 with TRBJ1-2, with D perhaps matching TRBD1 (5 bases). Germline V gene data show CDR1 as MGHRA and CDR2 as YSYEKL. The CDR3 has 15 residues. V dropped 4 bases and J dropped 4 bases, with 16 bases sitting between them. CDR3 sequence reads: CASSRMEGDGYGYTF. CDR3 nucleotide sequence: TGCGCCAGCAGCCGAATGGAAGGGGACGGCTATGGCTACACCTTC.

This clone appeared once. V gene TRBV7-9 combines with J gene TRBJ2-1, with D uncertain. V was clipped by 5 bases and J by 5 bases, with 13 bases between them. The germline V gene encodes CDR1 SEHNR and CDR2 FQNEAQ (reference sequence). This CDR3 has 14 amino acids. The CDR3 here is CASSGLRVDNEQFF. The CDR3 DNA follows: TGTGCCAGCAGCGGCCTCCGGGTCGACAATGAGCAGTTCTTC. Full variable domain (remainder filled in from reference TRBV7-9 and TRBJ2-1): DTGVSQNPRHKITKRGQNVTFRCDPISEHNRLYWYRQTLGQGPEFLTYFQNEAQLEKSRLLSDRFSAERPKGSFSTLEIQRTEQGDSAMYLCASSGLRVDNEQFFGPGTRLTVL.

The gene calls are TRBV10-3 and TRBJ2-2; 9 bases match TRBD2. The junction had 4 bases not matched to a gene; V was cut back by 6 bases and J by 5 bases. Germline lookup yields CDR1 ENHRY and CDR2 SYGVKD. The CDR3 has 14 amino acids. In DNA form, the CDR3 reads TGTGCCATCAGGCGGGAGGGCCTTACCGGGGAGCTGTTTTTT. Protein product: CAIRREGLTGELFF.

The chain employs TRBV19 and TRBJ2-5; tentative D call: TRBD1 (6 bases). The CDR3 loop spans 12 amino acids. Trimming took 5 bases from V and 5 from J, leaving 9 bases between them. Germline V gene sequence: CDR1 LNHDA, CDR2 SQIVND (reference sequence). CDR3 sequence (DNA): TGTGCCAGTAGTGCAGGGGCCGAGACCCAGTACTTC. Translated, it gives CASSAGAETQYF. Full variable domain (missing parts from reference TRBV19 and TRBJ2-5): DGGITQSPKYLFRKEGQNVTLSCEQNLNHDAMYWYRQDPGQGLRLIYYSQIVNDFQKGDIAEGYSVSREKKESFPLTVTSAQKNPTAFYLCASSAGAETQYFGPGTRLLVL.

The J gene is TRBJ2-3, the V gene TRBV7-9; the D gene is possibly TRBD2 (5 bases). CDR3 length: 12 residues. V was shortened by 8 bases and J by 6 bases, with 12 bases between the two germline ends. CDR1 SEHNR and CDR2 FQNEAQ come from the germline V gene (reference sequence). As DNA, the CDR3 is TGTGCCAGCGGTGCGACGGGGGATACGCAGTATTTT. Encoded protein: CASGATGDTQYF.

CDR3 DNA sequence: TGTGCCAGCAGCCCCCCCTTTGTTGGTGGCTACACCTTC. Residues: CASSPPFVGGYTF. This chain connects TRBV28 to TRBJ1-2, with D hard to call. Between the trimmed V and J ends, which lost 6 bases and 7 bases, there was a span of 15 bases. The germline V gene encodes CDR1 MDHEN and CDR2 SYDVKM. The CDR3 consists of 13 residues.

The chain links TRBV7-9 to TRBJ1-2; the match to TRBD1 covers 8 bases. V lost 5 bases, J lost 7 bases, and 9 bases stayed unmatched. The V gene's germline CDR1 is SEHNR and CDR2 FQNEAQ (reference sequence). The CDR3 totals 14 residues. This CDR3 is CASSMGQAKRGYTF. CDR3 bases: TGTGCCAGCAGCATGGGACAGGCCAAGCGTGGCTACACCTTC.

This chain uses TRBV4-1 with TRBJ1-5, with 8 bases that match TRBD1. CDR3 length: 19 residues. Trimming cost V 3 bases and J 5 bases; bases outside gene matches: 18. Germline CDR1 and CDR2: MGHRA and YSYEKL. The CDR3 protein is CASSQSGTGGGMGDQPQHF. The DNA for the CDR3 is TGCGCCAGCAGCCAGTCCGGGACAGGTGGCGGTATGGGCGATCAGCCCCAGCATTTT.